This TCR beta chain was profiled in a study of T cells after yellow fever vaccination. Trimming removed 5 bases at V and 8 bases at J, with 15 bases between. The CDR3 is made up of 14 amino acids. Looked up from germline, CDR1 is MDHEN and CDR2 is SYDVKM. This clonotype was detected a few times. No antigen is known for it. Points from the study as a whole: The booster response re-showed most primary clones: 95% to 96% CD4, approximately 85% CD8.

TCRdb processed the 5' RACE reads anew with MiXCR; each CDR3 protein has one entry. The sample has some 500,000 distinct CDR3 sequences, roughly 14% seen once. The chain joins TRBV28 to TRBJ1-4; D gene uncertain. The starting material was PBMCs, obtained on the day of the yellow fever booster vaccination. The receptor was isolated from a man aged 25-45 years who received the YFV17D yellow fever vaccine. The CDR3 protein is CASSLGIPREKLFF. In nucleotides, the CDR3 is TGTGCCAGCAGTCTAGGGATCCCCAGGGAAAAACTGTTTTTT.